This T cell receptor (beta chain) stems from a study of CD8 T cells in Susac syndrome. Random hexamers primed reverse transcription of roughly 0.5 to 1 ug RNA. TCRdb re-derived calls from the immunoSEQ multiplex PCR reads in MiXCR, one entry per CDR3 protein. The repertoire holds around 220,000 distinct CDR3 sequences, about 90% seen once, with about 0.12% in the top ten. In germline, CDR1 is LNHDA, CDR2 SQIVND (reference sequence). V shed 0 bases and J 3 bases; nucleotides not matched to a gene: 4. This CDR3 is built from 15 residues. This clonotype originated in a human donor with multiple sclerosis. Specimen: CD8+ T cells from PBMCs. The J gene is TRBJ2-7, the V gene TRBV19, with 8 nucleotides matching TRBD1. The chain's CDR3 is CASSIDGRGRYEQYF. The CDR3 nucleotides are TGTGCCAGTAGTATAGACGGCAGGGGGCGCTACGAGCAGTACTTC.